This TCR beta chain was observed in a study of blood T cell repertoires in COVID-19. This clone has just a few counts. Method: immunoSEQ multiplex PCR; TCRdb's copy keeps in-frame clones and lacks some. The table has 95,000 to 150,000 clones, about 80% seen once. Germline V gives CDR1 SGHTA, CDR2 FQGNSA. The CDR3 length is 15 residues. V was shortened by 5 bases and J by 5 bases, with 15 bases between the two germline ends. Material: peripheral blood. This sequence joins TRBV7-2 and TRBJ2-2; TRBD1 might be the D (6 bases). The source is a man in his sixties with active or convalescent COVID-19. As DNA, the CDR3 is TGTGCCAGCAGCGTCAGGGGTAACCCTACCGGGGAGCTGTTTTTT. It specifies CASSVRGNPTGELFF.